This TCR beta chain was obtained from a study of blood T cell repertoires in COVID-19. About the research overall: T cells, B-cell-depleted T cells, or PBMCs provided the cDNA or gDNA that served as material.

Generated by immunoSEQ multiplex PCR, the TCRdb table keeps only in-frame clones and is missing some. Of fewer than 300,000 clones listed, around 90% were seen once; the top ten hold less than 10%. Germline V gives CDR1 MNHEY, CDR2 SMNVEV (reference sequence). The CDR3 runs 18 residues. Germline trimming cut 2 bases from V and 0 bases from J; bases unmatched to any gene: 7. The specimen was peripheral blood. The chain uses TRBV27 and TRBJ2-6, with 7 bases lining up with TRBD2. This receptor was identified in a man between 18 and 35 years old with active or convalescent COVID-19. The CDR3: CASSLSGGLSSGANVLTF. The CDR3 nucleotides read TGTGCCAGCAGTTTAAGTGGGGGACTAAGCTCTGGGGCCAACGTCCTGACTTTC.